This entry lists 16 T cell receptor beta chains sequenced from one sample in a study of cytomegalovirus exposure and HLA in healthy donors (dated by TCRdb to 2017 to 2019). Libraries were prepared through the immunoSEQ multiplex PCR assay. A mixture of 60 forward primers for TCR Vbeta segments and 13 reverse primers for TCR Jbeta segments was used in the multiplex PCR. Drawn from immuneACCESS, this table holds only the in-frame rearrangements with V and J called that TCRdb kept. Clones are partly lost; checked studies trace under half to an unresolved V gene and leave the rest unexplained. The sample records over 80,000 clones, 82% of which are singletons. The ten largest clones capture under 4% of the sample. The sequenced material came from PBMCs. The source is a man between 50 and 59 years old in good health and CMV-seronegative.

V usage is TRBV10-3 and J usage is TRBJ2-7; a possible D gene is TRBD1 (5 bases). From germline, CDR1 is ENHRY and CDR2 SYGVKD. V lost 0 bases to trimming and J lost 8 bases, with 8 bases between them. The CDR3 consists of 12 residues. The CDR3 region is CAISESRQQQYF. CDR3 nucleotide sequence: TGTGCCATCAGTGAGTCCCGACAGCAGCAGTACTTC.

The gene calls are TRBV5-1 and TRBJ2-1, with D possibly TRBD2 on 6 matching bases. Germline V gives CDR1 SGHRS, CDR2 YFSETQ. The CDR3 spans 14 residues. V was cut by 4 bases and J by 5 bases, with 13 bases left in between. The CDR3 spells CASSAGFSDNEQFF. In DNA form, the CDR3 reads TGCGCCAGCAGCGCGGGGTTTTCCGACAATGAGCAGTTCTTC.

The chain links TRBV11-2 to TRBJ2-5; possibly TRBD1 for D (6 bases). The end of the DNA is better explained by TRBJ2-7, so the J call may be wrong. The CDR3 loop spans 12 amino acids. Looked up from germline, CDR1 is SGHAT and CDR2 is FQNNGV. The CDR3 loop reads CASSLNRDEQYF. DNA for the CDR3: TGTGCCAGCAGCTTGAACAGGGACGAGCAGTACTTC.

The CDR3 DNA reads as TGTGCCAGCAGCTTAGGAGCGGGAGGTGGAACAGATACGCAGTATTTT. Amino acid sequence: CASSLGAGGGTDTQYF. The chain has TRBV7-9 and TRBJ2-3; 9 nucleotides match TRBD2. The V segment lost 1 base and the J segment 3 bases; nucleotides outside the gene matches: 5. The CDR3 covers 16 residues. From germline, CDR1 is SEHNR and CDR2 FQNEAQ (reference sequence).

This clone has a handful of counts. The J gene is TRBJ2-7, the V gene TRBV6-6; possibly TRBD1 for D (6 bases). Germline loops: CDR1 MNHNY, CDR2 SVGAGI (reference sequence). With 5 bases removed from V and 2 bases from J, the gap between germline ends came to 13 bases. The CDR3 contains 14 residues. The CDR3 reads CASSAHRDTYEQYF. CDR3 DNA: TGTGCCAGCAGTGCGCACAGGGACACCTACGAGCAGTACTTC.

The chain is built from TRBV14 and TRBJ1-4; perhaps TRBD1 as D (5 bases). CDR3 length equals 14 residues. The V end was cut by 8 bases, the J end by 8 bases, with 18 bases between. Looked up from germline, CDR1 is SGHDN and CDR2 is FVKESK. CDR3 sequence (DNA): TGTGCCAGCCGAGCCCAGGGCGAAGGGGAAAAACTGTTTTTT. Residues: CASRAQGEGEKLFF.

This rearrangement joins TRBV5-4 to TRBJ2-7; 9 nucleotides align to TRBD1. V dropped 5 bases and J dropped 7; count of bases not matched to a gene: 16. Germline assignment: CDR1 SGHNT and CDR2 YYREEE (reference sequence). CDR3 length: 16 residues. The CDR3 DNA is TGTGCCAGCAGGGCTTCACAGGGGGCAGGCCTCGGGGAGCAGTACTTC. Translated, it gives CASRASQGAGLGEQYF.

The chain joins TRBV7-2 to TRBJ2-3, with 9 nucleotides matching TRBD1. The CDR3 spans 17 residues. V lost 1 base to trimming and J lost 10 bases; unmatched junction nucleotides: 15. Looked up from germline, CDR1 is SGHTA and CDR2 is FQGNSA. The CDR3 bases are TGTGCCAGCAGCTTAGTGACAGGGGGGAAACAGTCTGGCTCGCAGTATTTT. Translated, it gives CASSLVTGGKQSGSQYF.

The CDR3 protein is CASSYKAGGEQYF. The DNA of the CDR3 is TGTGCCAGCAGTTACAAGGCGGGGGGCGAGCAGTACTTC. The V and J genes are TRBV6-5 and TRBJ2-7; 8 bases are shared with TRBD2. Trimming took 2 bases from V and 6 from J; bases not matched to a gene: 3. Germline V gives CDR1 MNHEY, CDR2 SVGAGI. This CDR3 is 13 amino acids long.

This chain uses TRBV27 with TRBJ2-7; TRBD1 agrees at 7 bases. The V segment lost 7 bases and the J segment 3 bases; nucleotides outside the gene matches: 9. Per the germline V gene, CDR1 is MNHEY and CDR2 is SMNVEV (reference sequence). This CDR3 comprises 14 residues. The CDR3 bases are TGTGCCAGCACCCCCGGGGACAGCCTCTACGAGCAGTACTTC. It codes for CASTPGDSLYEQYF.

This sequence joins TRBV6-1 and TRBJ1-2; 7 nucleotides line up with TRBD1. CDR3 length: 14 amino acids. The V segment lost 5 bases and the J segment 2 bases; nucleotides outside the gene matches: 5. Germline CDR1 reads MNHNS; CDR2 reads SASEGT. The CDR3 reads CASSSTGSNYGYTF. CDR3 nucleotide sequence: TGTGCCAGCAGTTCGACAGGGAGCAACTATGGCTACACCTTC.

This clone was counted a single time. This sequence joins TRBV7-9 and TRBJ2-2; no reliable D call. Trimming shortened V by 5 bases and J by 6 bases, and 19 bases separated the two germline ends. The CDR3 covers 16 residues. The V gene's germline CDR1 is SEHNR and CDR2 FQNEAQ (reference sequence). The chain's CDR3 is CASSRQAIGLAGELFF. The CDR3 region has the DNA TGTGCCAGCAGCCGTCAGGCCATTGGTTTAGCCGGGGAGCTGTTTTTT.

The chain is built from TRBV18 and TRBJ2-1; a weak D match, TRBD2 (6 bases). CDR3 length equals 14 residues. Trimming took off 2 bases at V and 1 base at J, with 6 bases between the two ends. Germline-derived CDR1 and CDR2 are KGHSH and LQKENI. CDR3 in amino acids: CASSPGGSYNEQFF. Written as DNA, the CDR3 is TGTGCCAGCTCACCAGGGGGGTCCTACAATGAGCAGTTCTTC.

The chain carries TRBV5-4 and TRBJ2-3; TRBD2 agrees at 11 bases. Germline V lookup: CDR1 SGHNT, CDR2 YYREEE (reference sequence). The CDR3 totals 16 residues. Trimming took 4 bases from V and 1 from J; bases not matched to a gene: 5. The CDR3 region is CASSGTGLAGTDTQYF. In nucleotides, the CDR3 is TGTGCCAGCAGCGGGACGGGACTAGCGGGCACAGATACGCAGTATTTT.

The V call is TRBV30, the J call TRBJ2-2; D remains unclear. The CDR3 is 12 amino acids. The germline V gene has CDR1 GTSNPN and CDR2 SVGIG (reference sequence). The germline V and J ends were trimmed by 5 bases and 1 base, with 5 bases remaining between them. The CDR3 loop is CAWGGNTGELFF. Here the CDR3 DNA reads TGTGCCTGGGGCGGGAACACCGGGGAGCTGTTTTTT.

This clone was found once. The CDR3 DNA sequence: TGCGCCAGCAGTGCCCTTGGGACTAGCCAGCAGTACTTC. Its protein product is CASSALGTSQQYF. V gene TRBV10-1 combines with J gene TRBJ2-7; 9 nucleotides line up with TRBD2. J lost 8 bases, V lost 4 bases, and 6 bases had no gene match. This CDR3 is 13 amino acids long. Germline CDR1 and CDR2: WNHNN and SYGVQD (reference sequence).